This T cell receptor beta chain was observed in a study of somatic mutations in cytotoxic T cells in rheumatoid arthritis. Overall study context: Patient blood was drawn as 30 ml EDTA; the draw came right after diagnosis and before any treatment. Flow-sorting brought some V beta antibody-stained T-cell populations to nearly 100% purity, V beta1+ cells sequenced for TCRB among them. Overall study results and limits: Greater age accompanied higher CD8+ clonality in rheumatoid arthritis patients, a pattern that was absent in healthy controls. Just what the expanded CD8+ clones targeted, in terms of antigens, remained unknown.

About this clone: Antigen unknown.

There are 15 residues in the CDR3. The V and J ends lost 0 bases and 6 bases respectively, with 15 bases between them. The germline gives CDR1 MNHNS, CDR2 SASEGT. This table comes from immunoSEQ multiplex PCR, and its TCRdb copy is limited to in-frame clones, with some not included. Seen here are some 29,000 clones, more than 85% observed once, and the top ten hold approximately 9.4%. This TCR was sampled from an adult with rheumatoid arthritis. Material: CD8+ T cells sorted from blood. V usage is TRBV6-1 and J usage is TRBJ2-7, with D unresolved. The CDR3, as DNA: TGTGCCAGCAGTGAAGCGTTATATAGGGTAAGCGAGCAGTACTTC. Protein sequence: CASSEALYRVSEQYF.